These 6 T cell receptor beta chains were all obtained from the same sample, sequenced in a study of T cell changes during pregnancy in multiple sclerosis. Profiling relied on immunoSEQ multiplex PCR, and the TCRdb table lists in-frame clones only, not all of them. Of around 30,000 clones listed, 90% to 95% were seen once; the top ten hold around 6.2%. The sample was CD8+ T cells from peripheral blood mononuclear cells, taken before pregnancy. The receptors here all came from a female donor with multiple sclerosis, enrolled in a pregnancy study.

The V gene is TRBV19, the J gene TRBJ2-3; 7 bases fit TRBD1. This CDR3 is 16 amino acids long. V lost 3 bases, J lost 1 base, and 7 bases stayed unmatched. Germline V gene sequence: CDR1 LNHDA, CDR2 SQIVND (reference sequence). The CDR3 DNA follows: TGTGCCAGTAGTATCCCCCGACAGGGTGGCACAGATACGCAGTATTTT. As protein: CASSIPRQGGTDTQYF.

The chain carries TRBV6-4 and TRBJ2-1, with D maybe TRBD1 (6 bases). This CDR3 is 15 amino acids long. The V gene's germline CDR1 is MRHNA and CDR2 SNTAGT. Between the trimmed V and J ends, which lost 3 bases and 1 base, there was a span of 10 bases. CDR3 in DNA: TGTGCCAGCAGTGAAACAACAGGGTCCTACAATGAGCAGTTCTTC. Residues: CASSETTGSYNEQFF.

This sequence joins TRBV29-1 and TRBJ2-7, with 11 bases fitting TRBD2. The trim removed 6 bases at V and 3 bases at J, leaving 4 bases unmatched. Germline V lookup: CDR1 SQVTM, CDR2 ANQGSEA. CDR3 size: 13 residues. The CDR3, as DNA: TGCAGCGTCTTACTAGCGGGAGTCTACGAGCAGTACTTC. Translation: CSVLLAGVYEQYF.

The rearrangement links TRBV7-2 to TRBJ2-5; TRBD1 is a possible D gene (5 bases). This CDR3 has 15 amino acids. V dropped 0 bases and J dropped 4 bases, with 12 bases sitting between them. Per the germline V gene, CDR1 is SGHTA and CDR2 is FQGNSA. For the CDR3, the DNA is TGTGCCAGCAGCTTAGCTCCAGGGCGGTCAGAGACCCAGTACTTC. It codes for CASSLAPGRSETQYF. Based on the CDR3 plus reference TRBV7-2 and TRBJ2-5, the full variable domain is GAGVSQSPSNKVTEKGKDVELRCDPISGHTALYWYRQSLGQGLEFLIYFQGNSAPDKSGLPSDRFSAERTGGSVSTLTIQRTQQEDSAVYLCASSLAPGRSETQYFGPGTRLLVL.

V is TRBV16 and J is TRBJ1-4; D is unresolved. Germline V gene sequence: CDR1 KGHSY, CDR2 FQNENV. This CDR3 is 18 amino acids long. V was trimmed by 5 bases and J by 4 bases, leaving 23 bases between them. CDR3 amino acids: CASSARRVRFLNNEKLFF. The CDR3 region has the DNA TGTGCCAGCAGCGCCAGGAGGGTCCGGTTCCTTAATAATGAAAAACTGTTTTTT. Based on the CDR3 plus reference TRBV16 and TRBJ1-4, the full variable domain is GEEVAQTPKHLVRGEGQKAKLYCAPIKGHSYVFWYQQVLKNEFKFLISFQNENVFDETGMPKERFSAKCLPNSPCSLEIQATKLEDSAVYFCASSARRVRFLNNEKLFFGSGTQLSVL.

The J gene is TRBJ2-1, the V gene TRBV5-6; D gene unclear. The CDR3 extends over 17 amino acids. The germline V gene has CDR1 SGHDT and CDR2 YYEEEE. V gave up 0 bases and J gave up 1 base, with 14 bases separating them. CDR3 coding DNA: TGTGCCAGCAGCTTGGAACATTCCCAATTTTCCTACAATGAGCAGTTCTTC. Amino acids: CASSLEHSQFSYNEQFF. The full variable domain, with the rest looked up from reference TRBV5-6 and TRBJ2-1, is DAGVTQSPTHLIKTRGQQVTLRCSPKSGHDTVSWYQQALGQGPQFIFQYYEEEERQRGNFPDRFSGHQFPNYSSELNVNALLLGDSALYLCASSLEHSQFSYNEQFFGPGTRLTVL.